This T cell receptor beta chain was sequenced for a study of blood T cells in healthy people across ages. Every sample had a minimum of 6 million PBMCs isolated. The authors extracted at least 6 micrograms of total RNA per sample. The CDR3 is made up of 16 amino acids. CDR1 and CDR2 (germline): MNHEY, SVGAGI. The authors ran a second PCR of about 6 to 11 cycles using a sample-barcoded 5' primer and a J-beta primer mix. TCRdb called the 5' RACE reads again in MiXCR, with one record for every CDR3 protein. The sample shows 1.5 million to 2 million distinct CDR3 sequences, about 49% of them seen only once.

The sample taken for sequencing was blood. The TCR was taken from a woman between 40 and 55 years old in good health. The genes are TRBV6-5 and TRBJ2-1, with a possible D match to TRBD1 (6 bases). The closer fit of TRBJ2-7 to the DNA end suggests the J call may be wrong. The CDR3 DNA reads TGTGCCAGCAGTTACTCGGTAACAGGGCTAGGAAATGAGCAGTACTTC. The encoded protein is CASSYSVTGLGNEQYF.